This TCR beta chain was sequenced during a study of cytomegalovirus exposure and HLA in healthy donors. Whole-study results and caveats: An Asian-associated ancestry cluster reportedly showed fewer N-insertions than the roughly 670-donor mean in a later analysis.

V shed 8 bases and J shed 5 bases, with 15 bases lying between them. The germline V gene encodes CDR1 MDHEN and CDR2 SYDVKM. This CDR3 spans 13 amino acids. Use of 60 Vbeta and 13 Jbeta primers characterized the PCR. Sequenced by immunoSEQ multiplex PCR; TCRdb stores in-frame clones only, minus some. The sample lists around 140,000 clones, about 75% occurring once. With respect to this clone: The antigen is unknown.

The sample consisted of PBMCs. The rearrangement uses TRBV28 and TRBJ1-2, with TRBD1 as a possible D gene (5 bases). The sequence derives from a man aged 25 to 45 in good health and CMV-seronegative. The CDR3 DNA follows: TGTGCCAGCGGCCGGGGGGAAGGGTATGGCTACACCTTC. It encodes CASGRGEGYGYTF.